This T cell receptor beta chain was identified in a study of post-analysis software for immune sequencing data. Study-level information: The courses of disease that were included comprised relapsing-remitting, secondary progressive and progressive-relapsing multiple sclerosis.

Study-wide results and limits: Included in a set of four or five TRBV segments more frequent in patients than controls were TRBV5-6, TRBV5-1 and TRBV20-1. Under F measure analysis, samples from one preparation batch co-clustered strongly.

This clonotype turned up a few times. No antigen is known for it. CDR3 length: 16 amino acids. Trimming removed 6 bases from V and 3 bases from J; junction bases left unmatched: 10. cDNA libraries for TCR beta contained unique molecular identifiers. Starting from about 0.94 to 9.7 million T cells, the study yielded roughly 0.5 million cDNA molecules. TCRdb re-derived calls from the PCR reads in MiXCR, one entry per CDR3 protein. The sample comprises 400,000 to 500,000 distinct CDR3 sequences, less than 40% of which are singletons, and approximately 7.6% rests with the top ten. This chain links TRBV12-3 or TRBV12-4 with TRBJ1-1; 10 nucleotides agree with TRBD1. Specimen: blood. The source is a girl aged 2-10 years with multiple sclerosis. The CDR3, as DNA: TGTGCCAGCAGATTTAACCGGGACAGGGGATACACTGAAGCTTTCTTT. Its translation is CASRFNRDRGYTEAFF.